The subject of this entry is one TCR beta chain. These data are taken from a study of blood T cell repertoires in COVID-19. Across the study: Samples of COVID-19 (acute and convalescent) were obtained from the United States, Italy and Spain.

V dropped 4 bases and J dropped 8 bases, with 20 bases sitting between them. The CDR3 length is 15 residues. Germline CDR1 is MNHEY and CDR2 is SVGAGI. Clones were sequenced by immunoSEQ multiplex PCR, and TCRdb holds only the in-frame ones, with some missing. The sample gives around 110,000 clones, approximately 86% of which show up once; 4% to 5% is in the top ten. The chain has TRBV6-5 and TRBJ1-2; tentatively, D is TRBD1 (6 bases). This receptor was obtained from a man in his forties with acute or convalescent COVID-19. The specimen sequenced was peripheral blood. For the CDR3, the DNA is TGTGCCAGCAGTTTGACGAGACAGGCTTTAGAGGGCTACACCTTC. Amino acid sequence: CASSLTRQALEGYTF.